This T cell receptor beta chain was profiled in a study of CD8+CD57+ T cells in acquired aplastic anemia. Across the whole study: CD4+ and CD8+ cells, once sorted, gave DNA averaging roughly 3 ug.

Genomic DNA provided the template from which TCR beta VDJ and CDR3 profiles were obtained. TCRdb used MiXCR to reprocess the reads, holding one entry per CDR3 protein. The sample includes around 200,000 distinct CDR3 sequences, about half of them seen just once. This CDR3 contains 14 residues. Germline CDR1 and CDR2: SEHNR and FQNEAQ (reference sequence). V dropped 4 bases and J dropped 0 bases, with 8 bases sitting between them. This clonotype occurred many times. The antigen is not known. Study-level results: Over 25 shared CD8+ CDR3s appeared highly expressed within patients' immunodominant clones.

Patients included in sequencing had previously demonstrated CD8+CD57+ cell expansion by flow cytometry. With no exception, the patients had severe acquired aplastic anemia. No therapy had been given to the patients at the time of blood sampling. This chain connects TRBV7-9 to TRBJ2-3; D is unclear. The sample comprised sorted CD4+, CD8+, or CD8+CD57+ T cells (not recorded which) from PBMCs. This receptor was taken from a human donor with aplastic anemia. The CDR3 DNA sequence: TGTGCCAGCAGCTCAGATTGGAGCACAGATACGCAGTATTTT. Amino acid sequence: CASSSDWSTDTQYF.